This TCR beta chain was sequenced for a study of CD8 T cells in ankylosing spondylitis. V shed 3 bases, J shed 6 bases, and the junction held 8 bases outside the gene matches. Germline V gives CDR1 SEHNR, CDR2 FQNEAQ (reference sequence). This CDR3 comprises 16 residues. This clonotype has more than one count but fewer than ten. MiXCR was run by TCRdb on the 5' RACE reads, yielding one entry per CDR3 protein. The data contain roughly 230,000 distinct CDR3 sequences, under 8.5% of them singletons. This chain uses TRBV7-9 with TRBJ2-1, with 10 bases lining up with TRBD1. This clonotype was sampled from a female donor with ankylosing spondylitis or in good health (not recorded which). The material sequenced was blood, either unsorted or a sorted T cell fraction (not recorded which). The CDR3 loop reads CASSFSGTGVLNEQFF. Here the CDR3 DNA reads TGTGCCAGCAGCTTCTCCGGGACAGGGGTGCTCAATGAGCAGTTCTTC.